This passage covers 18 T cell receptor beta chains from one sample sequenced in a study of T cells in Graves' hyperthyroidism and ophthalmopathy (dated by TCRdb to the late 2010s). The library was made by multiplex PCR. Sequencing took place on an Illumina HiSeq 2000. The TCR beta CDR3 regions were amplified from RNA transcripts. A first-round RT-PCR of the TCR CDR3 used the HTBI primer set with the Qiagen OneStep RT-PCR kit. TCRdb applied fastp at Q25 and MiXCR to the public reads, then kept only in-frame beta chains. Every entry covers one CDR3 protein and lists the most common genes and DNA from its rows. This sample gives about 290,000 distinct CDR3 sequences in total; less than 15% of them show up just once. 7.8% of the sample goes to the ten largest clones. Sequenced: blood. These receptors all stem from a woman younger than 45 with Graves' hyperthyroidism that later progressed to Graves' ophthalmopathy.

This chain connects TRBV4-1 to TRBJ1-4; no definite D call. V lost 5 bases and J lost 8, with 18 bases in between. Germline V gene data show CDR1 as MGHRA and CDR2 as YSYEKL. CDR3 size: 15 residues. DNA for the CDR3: TGCGCCAGCAGCTATCCGGCGAAATGGAAGGAAAAACTGTTTTTT. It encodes CASSYPAKWKEKLFF.

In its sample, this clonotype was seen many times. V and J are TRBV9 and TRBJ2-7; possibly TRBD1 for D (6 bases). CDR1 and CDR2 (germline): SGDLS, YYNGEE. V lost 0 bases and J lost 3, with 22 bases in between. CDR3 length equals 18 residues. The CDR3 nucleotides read TGTGCCAGCAGCGTAGCCCCGCAGGGGCCGGGCCTAAGCTACGAGCAGTACTTC. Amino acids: CASSVAPQGPGLSYEQYF.

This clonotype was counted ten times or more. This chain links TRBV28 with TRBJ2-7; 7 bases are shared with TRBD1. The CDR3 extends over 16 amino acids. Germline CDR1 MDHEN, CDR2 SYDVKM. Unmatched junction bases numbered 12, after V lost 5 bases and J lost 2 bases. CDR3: CASSEQGSTGTYEQYF. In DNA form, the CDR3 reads TGTGCCAGCAGTGAACAGGGGAGTACCGGGACCTACGAGCAGTACTTC.

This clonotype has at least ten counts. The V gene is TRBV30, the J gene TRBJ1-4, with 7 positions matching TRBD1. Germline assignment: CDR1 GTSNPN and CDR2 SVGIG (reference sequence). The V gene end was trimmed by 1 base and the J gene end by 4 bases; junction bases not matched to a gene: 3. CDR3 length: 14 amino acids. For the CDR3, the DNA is TGTGCCTGGAGTGGGGACAGCCTTAATGAAAAACTGTTTTTT. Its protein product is CAWSGDSLNEKLFF.

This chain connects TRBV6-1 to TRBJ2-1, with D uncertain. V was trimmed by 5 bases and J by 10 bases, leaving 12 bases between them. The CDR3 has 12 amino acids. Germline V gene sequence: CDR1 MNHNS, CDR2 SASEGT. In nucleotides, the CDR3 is TGTGCCAGCAGTCTTCTTGGCGAAGAGCAGTTCTTC. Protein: CASSLLGEEQFF.

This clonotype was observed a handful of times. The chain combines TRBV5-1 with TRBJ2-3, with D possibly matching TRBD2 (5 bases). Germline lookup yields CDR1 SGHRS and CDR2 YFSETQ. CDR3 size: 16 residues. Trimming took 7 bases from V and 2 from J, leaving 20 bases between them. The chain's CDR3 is CASGDEGNSPTDTQYF. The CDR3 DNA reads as TGCGCCAGCGGAGACGAGGGCAACTCACCCACAGATACGCAGTATTTT.

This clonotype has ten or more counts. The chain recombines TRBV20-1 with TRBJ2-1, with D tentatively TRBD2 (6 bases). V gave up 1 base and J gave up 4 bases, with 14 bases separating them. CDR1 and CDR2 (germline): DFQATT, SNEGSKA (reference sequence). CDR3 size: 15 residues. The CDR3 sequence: CSARVVAAIYNEQFF. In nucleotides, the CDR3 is TGCAGTGCTAGAGTTGTAGCGGCTATTTACAATGAGCAGTTCTTC.

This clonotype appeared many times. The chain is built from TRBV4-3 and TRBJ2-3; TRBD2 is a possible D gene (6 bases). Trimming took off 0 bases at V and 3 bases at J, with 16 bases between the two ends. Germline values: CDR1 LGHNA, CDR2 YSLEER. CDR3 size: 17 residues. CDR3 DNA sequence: TGCGCCAGCAGCCAAGATCGGGGACTCAGCACGACAGATACGCAGTATTTT. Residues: CASSQDRGLSTTDTQYF.

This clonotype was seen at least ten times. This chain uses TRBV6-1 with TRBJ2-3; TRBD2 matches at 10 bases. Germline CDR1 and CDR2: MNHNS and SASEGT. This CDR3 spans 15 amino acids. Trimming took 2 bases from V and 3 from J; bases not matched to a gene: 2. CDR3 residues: CASSESAGGTDTQYF. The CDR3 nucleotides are TGTGCCAGCAGTGAATCAGCGGGAGGGACAGATACGCAGTATTTT.

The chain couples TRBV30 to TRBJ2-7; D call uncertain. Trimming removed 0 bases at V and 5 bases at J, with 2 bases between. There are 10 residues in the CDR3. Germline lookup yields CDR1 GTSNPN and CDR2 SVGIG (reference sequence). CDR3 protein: CAWSVDEQYF. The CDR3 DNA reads TGTGCCTGGAGTGTTGACGAGCAGTACTTC.

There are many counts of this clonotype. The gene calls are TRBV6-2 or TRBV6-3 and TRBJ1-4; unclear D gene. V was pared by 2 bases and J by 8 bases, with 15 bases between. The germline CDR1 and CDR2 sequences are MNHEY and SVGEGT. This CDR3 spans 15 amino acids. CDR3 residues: CASSYLPGLAEKLFF. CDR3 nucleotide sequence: TGTGCCAGCAGTTACCTACCGGGATTGGCCGAAAAACTGTTTTTT.

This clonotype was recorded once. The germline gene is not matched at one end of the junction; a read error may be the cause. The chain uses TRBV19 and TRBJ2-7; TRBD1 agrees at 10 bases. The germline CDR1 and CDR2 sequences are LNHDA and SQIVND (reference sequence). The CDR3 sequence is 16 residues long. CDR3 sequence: CASSVDGGQGVNEQYF. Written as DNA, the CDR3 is TGTGCCAGTAGTGTAGACGGAGGACAGGGGGTAAACGAGCAGTACTTC.

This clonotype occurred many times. The CDR3: CASSDNEQFF. CDR3 in DNA: TGTGCCAGCAGCGACAATGAGCAGTTCTTC. This sequence joins TRBV7-9 and TRBJ2-1, with D unclear. Germline loops: CDR1 SEHNR, CDR2 FQNEAQ (reference sequence). The germline V and J ends were trimmed by 5 bases and 5 bases, with 1 base remaining between them. This CDR3 comprises 10 residues.

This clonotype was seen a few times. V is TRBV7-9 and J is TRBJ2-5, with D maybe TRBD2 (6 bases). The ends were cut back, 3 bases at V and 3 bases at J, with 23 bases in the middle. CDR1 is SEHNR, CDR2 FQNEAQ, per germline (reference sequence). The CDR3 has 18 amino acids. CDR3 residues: CASSFPRSGGELEETQYF. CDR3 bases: TGTGCCAGCAGCTTCCCGAGAAGTGGAGGGGAGTTAGAAGAGACCCAGTACTTC.

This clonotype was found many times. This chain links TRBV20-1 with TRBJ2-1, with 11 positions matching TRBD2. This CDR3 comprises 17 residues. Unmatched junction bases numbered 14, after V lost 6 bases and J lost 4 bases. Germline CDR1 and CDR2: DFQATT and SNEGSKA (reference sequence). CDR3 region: CSAPGPRTSGRYNEQFF. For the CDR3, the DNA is TGCAGTGCCCCGGGACCCCGTACTAGCGGGAGATACAATGAGCAGTTCTTC.

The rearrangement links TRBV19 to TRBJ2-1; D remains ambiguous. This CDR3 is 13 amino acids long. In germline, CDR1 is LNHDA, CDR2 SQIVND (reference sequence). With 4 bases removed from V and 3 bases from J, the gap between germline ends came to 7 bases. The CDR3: CASSTLLYNEQFF. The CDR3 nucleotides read TGTGCCAGTAGTACCTTACTCTACAATGAGCAGTTCTTC.

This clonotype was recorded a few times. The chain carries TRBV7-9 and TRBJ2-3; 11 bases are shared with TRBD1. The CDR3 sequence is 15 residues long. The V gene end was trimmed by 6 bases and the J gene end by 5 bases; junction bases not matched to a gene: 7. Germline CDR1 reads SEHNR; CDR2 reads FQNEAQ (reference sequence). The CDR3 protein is CASSLGQGEVDTQYF. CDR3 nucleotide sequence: TGTGCCAGCAGTTTGGGACAGGGGGAGGTAGATACGCAGTATTTT.

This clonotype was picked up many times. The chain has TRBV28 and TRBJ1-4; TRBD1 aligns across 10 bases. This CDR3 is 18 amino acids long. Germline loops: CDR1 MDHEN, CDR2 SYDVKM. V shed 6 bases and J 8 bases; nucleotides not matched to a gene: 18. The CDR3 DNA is TGTGCCAGCAGATCACCCGCCGGGACAGGGGCCTCAGGAGAAAAACTGTTTTTT. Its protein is CASRSPAGTGASGEKLFF.